These 30 T cell receptor beta chains came from one sample sequenced in a study of blood T cell repertoires in COVID-19. This table comes from immunoSEQ multiplex PCR, and its TCRdb copy is limited to in-frame clones, with some not included. The table has 200,000 to 300,000 clones, roughly 87% seen once. The sample was peripheral blood. The source of these receptors is a man between 60 and 75 years old who had recovered from COVID-19.

This chain joins TRBV4-2 and TRBJ1-4; TRBD1 might be the D (5 bases). Trimming stripped 0 bases from V and 3 bases from J, with 17 bases between. CDR1 is LGHNA, CDR2 YNFKEQ, per germline. CDR3 length: 18 amino acids. In DNA, the CDR3 is TGTGCCAGCAGCCAAGACGGCAGGGCCCACACATCTAATGAAAAACTGTTTTTT. Translation gives CASSQDGRAHTSNEKLFF.

The genes are TRBV5-1 and TRBJ2-1; D unresolved. Germline V CDR1 and CDR2: SGHRS, YFSETQ. The CDR3 length is 15 residues. V gave up 5 bases and J gave up 3 bases, with 15 bases separating them. CDR3 sequence: CASSLRSGYYNEQFF. The DNA for the CDR3 is TGCGCCAGCAGTTTACGATCAGGATACTACAATGAGCAGTTCTTC. Looking up the rest from reference TRBV5-1 and TRBJ2-1 gives the full variable domain: KAGVTQTPRYLIKTRGQQVTLSCSPISGHRSVSWYQQTPGQGLQFLFEYFSETQRNKGNFPGRFSGRQFSNSRSEMNVSTLELGDSALYLCASSLRSGYYNEQFFGPGTRLTVL.

The chain links TRBV24-1 to TRBJ2-5; 8 bases are a match to TRBD2. The trim removed 9 bases at V and 1 base at J, leaving 3 bases unmatched. CDR3 size: 13 residues. Germline loops: CDR1 KGHDR, CDR2 SFDVKD. CDR3 amino acids: CATAGGAQETQYF. The CDR3 DNA is TGTGCCACCGCGGGAGGAGCCCAAGAGACCCAGTACTTC.

V usage is TRBV19 and J usage is TRBJ2-7, with D perhaps TRBD1 (6 bases). Deletions cut 4 bases from V and 3 bases from J, with 16 bases between. Looked up from germline, CDR1 is LNHDA and CDR2 is SQIVND (reference sequence). There are 15 residues in the CDR3. CDR3 residues: CASSTHPGQGYEQYF. CDR3 nucleotides: TGTGCCAGTAGTACCCATCCGGGACAAGGCTACGAGCAGTACTTC.

This sequence joins TRBV19 and TRBJ1-1; possibly TRBD1 for D (5 bases). The V gene's germline CDR1 is LNHDA and CDR2 SQIVND (reference sequence). V was clipped by 8 bases and J by 4 bases, with 14 bases between them. This CDR3 is built from 13 residues. CDR3: CASGGGRGTEAFF. The CDR3 DNA sequence: TGTGCCAGTGGCGGTGGGAGGGGCACTGAAGCTTTCTTT.

The chain combines TRBV3-1 (or the pseudogene TRBV3-2) with TRBJ2-1, with 9 bases lining up with TRBD2. With 2 bases clipped from V and 10 bases from J, the junction kept 0 bases outside the gene matches. This CDR3 comprises 12 residues. Germline values: CDR1 LGHDT, CDR2 YNNKEL (reference sequence). CDR3 region: CASSQLAGEQFF. DNA for the CDR3: TGTGCCAGCAGCCAACTAGCGGGGGAGCAGTTCTTC.

This chain links TRBV5-4 with TRBJ2-2; D ambiguous. Germline-derived CDR1 and CDR2 are SGHNT and YYREEE (reference sequence). The CDR3 sequence is 16 residues long. Trimming stripped 4 bases from V and 1 base from J, with 14 bases between. The CDR3 reads CASSLGSLRNTGELFF. The CDR3 DNA reads as TGTGCCAGCAGCCTCGGGTCCCTTAGGAACACCGGGGAGCTGTTTTTT.

The chain links TRBV3-1 (or the pseudogene TRBV3-2) to TRBJ2-3, with TRBD2 matching over 9 bases. Looked up from germline, CDR1 is LGHDT and CDR2 is YNNKEL (reference sequence). Unmatched junction bases numbered 5, after V lost 2 bases and J lost 2 bases. This CDR3 has 16 residues. The chain's CDR3 is CASSQLAGRITDTQYF. The CDR3 DNA sequence: TGTGCCAGCAGCCAACTAGCGGGGAGGATCACAGATACGCAGTATTTT.

This sequence joins TRBV3-1 (or the pseudogene TRBV3-2) and TRBJ2-3; TRBD1 aligns across 8 bases. The CDR3 runs to 15 residues. The germline V gene has CDR1 LGHDT and CDR2 YNNKEL (reference sequence). Trimming removed 6 bases from V and 0 bases from J; junction bases left unmatched: 5. CDR3 loop: CASRPTGASTDTQYF. CDR3 coding DNA: TGTGCCAGCAGACCGACAGGGGCTAGCACAGATACGCAGTATTTT.

The chain uses TRBV13 and TRBJ1-4; possibly TRBD1 for D (5 bases). The CDR3 runs 19 residues. CDR1 PRHDT and CDR2 FYEKMQ come from the germline V gene (reference sequence). V was cut by 1 base and J by 0 bases, with 18 bases left in between. CDR3 in DNA: TGTGCCAGCAGCTTAGTTCAGGGCGCAAGACCGACAACTAATGAAAAACTGTTTTTT. It codes for CASSLVQGARPTTNEKLFF.

J is TRBJ1-5 and V is TRBV7-8; D gene ambiguous. In germline, CDR1 is SGHVS, CDR2 FQNEAQ. The CDR3 covers 16 residues. With 1 base removed from V and 3 bases from J, the gap between germline ends came to 13 bases. The DNA of the CDR3 is TGTGCCAGCAGCTTAGTCGGTGGGCAGACCAATCAGCCCCAGCATTTT. This gives the protein CASSLVGGQTNQPQHF.

This chain uses TRBV24-1 with TRBJ2-7; TRBD1 matches at 8 bases. Germline V gene lookup returns CDR1 KGHDR and CDR2 SFDVKD. The CDR3 contains 18 residues. With 4 bases clipped from V and 3 bases from J, the junction kept 16 bases outside the gene matches. The CDR3 is CATSDLLDQGAPLYEQYV. As DNA, the CDR3 is TGTGCCACCAGTGACCTATTGGACCAGGGGGCCCCACTCTACGAGCAGTACGTC.

DNA of the CDR3: TGTGCCAGCAGCAGAACGCCGCCACTCGGGGGTACCGGGGAGCTGTTTTTT. Its protein is CASSRTPPLGGTGELFF. The chain employs TRBV2 and TRBJ2-2, with D possibly TRBD2 on 6 matching bases. The germline CDR1 and CDR2 sequences are SNHLY and FYNNEI. The CDR3 totals 17 residues. V lost 6 bases and J lost 5, with 22 bases in between.

The sample holds one count of this clone. The J gene is TRBJ1-1, the V gene TRBV21-1; the table calls TRBD1, which could not be checked here. TRBV21-1 is noted as a pseudogene. The CDR3 has 17 amino acids. The CDR3 reads CASSTTRDSQMNTEAFF. CDR3 DNA sequence: TGTGCCAGCAGTACGACCCGGGACAGCCAGATGAACACTGAAGCTTTCTTT.

The gene calls are TRBV27 and TRBJ2-1; 7 bases match TRBD2. Looked up from germline, CDR1 is MNHEY and CDR2 is SMNVEV (reference sequence). This CDR3 is 14 amino acids long. J lost 8 bases, V lost 7 bases, and 11 bases had no gene match. The CDR3 sequence is CASIAQRGVYEQFF. CDR3 in DNA: TGTGCCAGCATCGCCCAGCGGGGTGTCTATGAGCAGTTCTTC.

This clone has only one observation. CDR3 nucleotides: TGTGCCACTTATAACACCGGGGAGCTGTTTTTT. Its protein product is CATYNTGELFF. The gene calls are TRBV6-5 and TRBJ2-2; D gene unclear. Germline values: CDR1 MNHEY, CDR2 SVGAGI. This CDR3 is 11 amino acids long. Trimming took off 10 bases at V and 2 bases at J, with 5 bases between the two ends.

With regard to this clone: Additional DNA sequences in this sample encode the identical CDR3. The V gene is TRBV18, the J gene TRBJ1-5, with 9 bases that match TRBD1. CDR1 is KGHSH, CDR2 LQKENI, per germline. This CDR3 region has 16 residues. The junction had 3 bases not matched to a gene; V was cut back by 3 bases and J by 0 bases. Written as DNA, the CDR3 is TGTGCCAGCTCACCCCAGGACAGGGGTAGCAATCAGCCCCAGCATTTT. Amino acid sequence: CASSPQDRGSNQPQHF.

The V call is TRBV29-1, the J call TRBJ2-3; the D gene is possibly TRBD2 (5 bases). With 6 bases removed from V and 0 bases from J, the gap between germline ends came to 13 bases. The germline V gene has CDR1 SQVTM and CDR2 ANQGSEA. CDR3 length: 14 residues. The CDR3 reads CSVQSGSSTDTQYF. In DNA form, the CDR3 reads TGCAGCGTGCAATCGGGGAGCAGCACAGATACGCAGTATTTT.

The chain links TRBV4-1 to TRBJ2-1; a weak D match, TRBD1 (6 bases). V shed 2 bases and J shed 9 bases, with 11 bases lying between them. The germline CDR1 and CDR2 sequences are MGHRA and YSYEKL. This CDR3 spans 13 amino acids. CDR3 in amino acids: CASSQQQGVEQFF. DNA of the CDR3: TGCGCCAGCAGCCAACAACAGGGAGTTGAGCAGTTCTTC.

This sequence joins TRBV11-2 and TRBJ2-2; 10 bases fit TRBD1. Trimming took 5 bases from V and 3 from J; bases not matched to a gene: 6. The CDR3 length is 16 residues. Germline CDR1 and CDR2: SGHAT and FQNNGV. This CDR3 is CASSIRQGAYTGELFF. The CDR3 nucleotides read TGTGCCAGCAGCATACGACAGGGGGCGTACACCGGGGAGCTGTTTTTT.

The chain recombines TRBV5-5 with TRBJ1-1, with TRBD1 as a possible D gene (5 bases). Germline loops: CDR1 SGHKS, CDR2 YYEKEE (reference sequence). This CDR3 is 14 amino acids long. V lost 7 bases and J lost 0, with 13 bases in between. The CDR3 DNA sequence: TGTGCCAGCGCACGTGCGGGGGTGAACACTGAAGCTTTCTTT. Translated, it gives CASARAGVNTEAFF.

Of note for this clone: Other DNA sequences in the same sample also yield this CDR3. The CDR3, as DNA: TGCGCCAGCAGCTTTACAGGGAGCGAGCAGTACTTC. Protein sequence: CASSFTGSEQYF. The genes are TRBV5-1 and TRBJ2-7; tentative D call: TRBD1 (6 bases). The CDR3 loop spans 12 amino acids. Between the trimmed V and J ends, which lost 2 bases and 6 bases, there was a span of 9 bases. CDR1 and CDR2 (germline): SGHRS, YFSETQ.

The chain combines TRBV5-1 with TRBJ2-1; 13 bases are a match to TRBD2. The V segment lost 1 base and the J segment 9 bases; nucleotides outside the gene matches: 4. This CDR3 is 15 amino acids long. Germline CDR1 SGHRS, CDR2 YFSETQ. CDR3 nucleotides: TGCGCCAGCAGCTTGACTAGCGGGGGGGTGGTTGAGCAGTTCTTC. Its protein product is CASSLTSGGVVEQFF.

This chain uses TRBV6-5 with TRBJ2-3, with D unclear. This CDR3 has 15 amino acids. Germline CDR1 reads MNHEY; CDR2 reads SVGAGI. V lost 0 bases to trimming and J lost 6 bases, with 13 bases between them. Here the CDR3 reads CASSYSTSPADTQYF. In nucleotides, the CDR3 is TGTGCCAGCAGTTACTCGACGTCGCCAGCGGATACGCAGTATTTT.

This chain connects TRBV18 to TRBJ2-6; D call uncertain. Germline values: CDR1 KGHSH, CDR2 LQKENI. The germline V and J ends were trimmed by 3 bases and 0 bases, with 12 bases remaining between them. The CDR3 sequence is 17 residues long. The CDR3, as DNA: TGTGCCAGCTCACCCCGCTCGGGTAACTCTGGGGCCAACGTCCTGACTTTC. Protein: CASSPRSGNSGANVLTF.

This clone was seen only once. In nucleotides, the CDR3 is TGTGCCAGCAGTTACTTGGCTAGCGGGGCCCGGGAGACCCAGTACTTC. Amino acids: CASSYLASGARETQYF. The chain combines TRBV6-6 with TRBJ2-5, with 9 bases matching TRBD2. In germline, CDR1 is MNHNY, CDR2 SVGAGI (reference sequence). V trimming: 1 base; J trimming: 5 bases; junction bases outside the gene matches: 8. CDR3 length equals 16 residues.

The V gene is TRBV27, the J gene TRBJ1-6; no firm D call. The length of the CDR3 is 15 residues. Germline CDR1 is MNHEY and CDR2 is SMNVEV (reference sequence). Trimming pared 8 bases from V and 10 bases from J, leaving 21 bases between. The CDR3 loop is CASVKQYQIGSPLHF. The CDR3 DNA follows: TGTGCCAGCGTAAAACAGTATCAGATAGGATCACCCCTCCACTTT.

The rearrangement joins TRBV14 to TRBJ1-4; D perhaps matches TRBD1 (6 bases). The CDR3 consists of 16 residues. CDR1 and CDR2 from the germline V gene are SGHDN and FVKESK. Between the trimmed V and J ends, which lost 2 bases and 5 bases, there was a span of 15 bases. The chain's CDR3 is CASSQHFGQKNEKLFF. CDR3 nucleotides: TGTGCCAGCAGCCAACACTTCGGACAGAAAAATGAAAAACTGTTTTTT. Full variable domain (outside the CDR3, taken from reference TRBV14 and TRBJ1-4): EAGVTQFPSHSVIEKGQTVTLRCDPISGHDNLYWYRRVMGKEIKFLLHFVKESKQDESGMPNNRFLAERTGGTYSTLKVQPAELEDSGVYFCASSQHFGQKNEKLFFGSGTQLSVL.

V is TRBV12-3 or TRBV12-4 and J is TRBJ1-1; D perhaps matches TRBD1 (6 bases). This CDR3 region has 11 residues. Trimming took off 7 bases at V and 8 bases at J, with 11 bases between the two ends. The DNA for the CDR3 is TGTGCCAGCACCCCCGGACAGGAAGCTTTCTTT. It encodes CASTPGQEAFF.

The chain couples TRBV29-1 to TRBJ2-7; the match to TRBD1 covers 8 bases. CDR1 SQVTM and CDR2 ANQGSEA come from the germline V gene. The CDR3 spans 12 residues. V lost 8 bases, J lost 7 bases, and 10 bases stayed unmatched. CDR3 in DNA: TGCAGCCCAGGGGCAGGGGGCAGAGAGCAGTACTTC. It encodes CSPGAGGREQYF.